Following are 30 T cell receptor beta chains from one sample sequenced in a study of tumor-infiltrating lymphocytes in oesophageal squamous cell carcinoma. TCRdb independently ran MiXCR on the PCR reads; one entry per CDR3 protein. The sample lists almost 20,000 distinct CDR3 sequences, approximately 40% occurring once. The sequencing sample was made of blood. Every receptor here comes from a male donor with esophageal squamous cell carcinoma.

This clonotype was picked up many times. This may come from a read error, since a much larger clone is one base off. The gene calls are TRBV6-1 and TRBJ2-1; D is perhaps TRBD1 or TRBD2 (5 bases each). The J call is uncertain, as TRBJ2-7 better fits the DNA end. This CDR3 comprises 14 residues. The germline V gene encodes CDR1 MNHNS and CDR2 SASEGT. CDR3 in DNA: TGTGCCAGCAATCCAGGGAGCTCCTACAATGAGCAGTACTTC. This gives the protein CASNPGSSYNEQYF.

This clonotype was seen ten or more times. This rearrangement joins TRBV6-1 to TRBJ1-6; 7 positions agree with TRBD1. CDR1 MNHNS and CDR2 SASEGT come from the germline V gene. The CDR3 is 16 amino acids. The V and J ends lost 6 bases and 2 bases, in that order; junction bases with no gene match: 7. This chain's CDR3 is CASRTRQGAYNSPLHF. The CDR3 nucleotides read TGTGCCAGCAGGACGCGACAGGGAGCCTATAATTCACCCCTCCACTTT.

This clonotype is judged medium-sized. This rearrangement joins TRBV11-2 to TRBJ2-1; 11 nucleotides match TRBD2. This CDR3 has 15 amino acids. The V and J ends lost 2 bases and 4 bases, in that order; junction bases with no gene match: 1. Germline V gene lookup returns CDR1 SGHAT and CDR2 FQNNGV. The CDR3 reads CASSLRLAGYNEQFF. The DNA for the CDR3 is TGTGCCAGCAGCTTACGACTAGCGGGGTACAATGAGCAGTTCTTC. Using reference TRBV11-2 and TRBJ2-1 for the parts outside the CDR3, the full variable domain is EAGVAQSPRYKIIEKRQSVAFWCNPISGHATLYWYQQILGQGPKLLIQFQNNGVVDDSQLPKDRFSAERLKGVDSTLKIQPAKLEDSAVYLCASSLRLAGYNEQFFGPGTRLTVL.

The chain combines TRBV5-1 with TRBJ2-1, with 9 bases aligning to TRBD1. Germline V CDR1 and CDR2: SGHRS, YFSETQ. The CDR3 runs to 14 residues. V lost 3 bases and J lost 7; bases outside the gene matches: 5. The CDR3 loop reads CASSSGQGLNEQFF. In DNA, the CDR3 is TGCGCCAGCAGCTCGGGACAGGGTCTAAATGAGCAGTTCTTC.

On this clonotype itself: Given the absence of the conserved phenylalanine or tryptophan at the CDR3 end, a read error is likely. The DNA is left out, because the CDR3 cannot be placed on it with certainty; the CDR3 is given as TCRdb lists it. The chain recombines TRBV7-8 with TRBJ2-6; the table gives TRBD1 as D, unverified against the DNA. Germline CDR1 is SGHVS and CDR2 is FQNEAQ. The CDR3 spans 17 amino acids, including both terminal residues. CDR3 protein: CASSLGAGRRETQYFGA.

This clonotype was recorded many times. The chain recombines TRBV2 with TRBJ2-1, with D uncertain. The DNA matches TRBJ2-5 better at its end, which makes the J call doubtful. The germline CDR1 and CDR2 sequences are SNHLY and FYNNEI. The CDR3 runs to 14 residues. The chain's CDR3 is CASSDPGLQETQYF. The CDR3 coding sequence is TGTGCCAGCAGTGATCCAGGATTACAAGAGACCCAGTACTTC.

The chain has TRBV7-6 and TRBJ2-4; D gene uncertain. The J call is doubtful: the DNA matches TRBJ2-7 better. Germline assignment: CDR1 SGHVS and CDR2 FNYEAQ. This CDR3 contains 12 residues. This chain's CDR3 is CASSLDPYEQYF. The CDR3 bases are TGTGCCAGCAGCCTTGATCCCTACGAGCAGTACTTC.

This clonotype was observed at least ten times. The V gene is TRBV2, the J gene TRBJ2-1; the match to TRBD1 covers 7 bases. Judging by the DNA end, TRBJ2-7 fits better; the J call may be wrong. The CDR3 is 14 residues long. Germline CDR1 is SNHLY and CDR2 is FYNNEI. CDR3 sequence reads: CASSVSRGKYEQYF. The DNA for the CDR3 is TGTGCCAGCAGTGTGAGCAGGGGGAAGTACGAGCAGTACTTC.

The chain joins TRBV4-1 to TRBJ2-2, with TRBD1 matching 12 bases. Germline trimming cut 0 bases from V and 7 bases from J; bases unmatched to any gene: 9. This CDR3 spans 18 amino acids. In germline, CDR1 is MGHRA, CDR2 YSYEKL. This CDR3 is CASSQDPSGTGGYGELFF. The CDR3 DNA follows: TGCGCCAGCAGCCAAGATCCCTCCGGGACAGGGGGCTACGGGGAGCTGTTTTTT.

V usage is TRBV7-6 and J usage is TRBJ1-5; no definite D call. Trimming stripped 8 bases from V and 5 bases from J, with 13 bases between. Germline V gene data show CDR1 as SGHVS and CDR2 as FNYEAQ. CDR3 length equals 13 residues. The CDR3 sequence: CASQDQLHQPQHF. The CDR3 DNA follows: TGTGCCAGCCAGGATCAGCTCCATCAGCCCCAGCATTTT.

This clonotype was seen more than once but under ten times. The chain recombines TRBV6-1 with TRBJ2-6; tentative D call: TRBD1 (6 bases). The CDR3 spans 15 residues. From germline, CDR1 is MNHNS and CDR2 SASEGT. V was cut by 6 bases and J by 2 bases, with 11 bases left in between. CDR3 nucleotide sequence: TGTGCCAGCAGCGTAGGGACACCTGGGGCCAACGTCCTGACTTTC. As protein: CASSVGTPGANVLTF.

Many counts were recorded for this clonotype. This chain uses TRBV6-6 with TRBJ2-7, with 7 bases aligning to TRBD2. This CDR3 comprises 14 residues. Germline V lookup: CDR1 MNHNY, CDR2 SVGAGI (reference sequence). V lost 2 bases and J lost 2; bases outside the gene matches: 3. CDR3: CASSYGGGPYEQYF. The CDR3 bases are TGTGCCAGCAGTTACGGCGGGGGTCCCTACGAGCAGTACTTC.

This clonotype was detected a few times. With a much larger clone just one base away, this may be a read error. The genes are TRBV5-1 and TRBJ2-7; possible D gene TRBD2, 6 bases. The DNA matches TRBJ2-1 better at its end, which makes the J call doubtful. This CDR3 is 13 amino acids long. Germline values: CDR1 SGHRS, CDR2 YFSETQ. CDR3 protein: CASQNSGSYEQFF. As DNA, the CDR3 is TGCGCCAGCCAGAATAGCGGCTCCTACGAGCAGTTCTTC.

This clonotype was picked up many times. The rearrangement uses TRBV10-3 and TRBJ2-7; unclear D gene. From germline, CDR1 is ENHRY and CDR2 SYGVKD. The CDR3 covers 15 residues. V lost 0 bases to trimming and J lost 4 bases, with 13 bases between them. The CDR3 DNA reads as TGTGCCATCAGTGAGTCGGCGCAGGATTGGTACGAGCAGTACTTC. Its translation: CAISESAQDWYEQYF.

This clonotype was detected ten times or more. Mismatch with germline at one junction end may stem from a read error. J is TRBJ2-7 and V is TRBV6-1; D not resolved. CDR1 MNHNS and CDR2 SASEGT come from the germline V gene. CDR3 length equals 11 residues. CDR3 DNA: TGTGCCAGCAGTTCGACAAAACCCCTCCACTTC. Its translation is CASSSTKPLHF.

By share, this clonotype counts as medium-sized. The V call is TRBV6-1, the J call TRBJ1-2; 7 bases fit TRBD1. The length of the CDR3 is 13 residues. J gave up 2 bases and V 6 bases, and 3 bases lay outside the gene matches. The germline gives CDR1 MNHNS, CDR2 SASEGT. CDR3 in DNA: TGTGCCAGCAGGACAGGGCAGAACTATGGCTACACCTTC. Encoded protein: CASRTGQNYGYTF.

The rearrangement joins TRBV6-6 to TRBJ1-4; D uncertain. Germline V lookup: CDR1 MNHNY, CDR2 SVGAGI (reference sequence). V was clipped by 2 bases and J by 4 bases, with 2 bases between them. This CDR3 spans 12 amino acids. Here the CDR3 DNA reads TGTGCCAGCAGTTACATTAATGAAAAACTGTTTTTT. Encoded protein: CASSYINEKLFF.

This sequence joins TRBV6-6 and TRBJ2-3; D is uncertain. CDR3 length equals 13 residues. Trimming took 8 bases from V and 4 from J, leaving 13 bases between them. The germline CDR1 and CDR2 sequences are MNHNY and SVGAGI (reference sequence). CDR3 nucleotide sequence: TGTGCCAGCGGCCCTAGAGGCGCAGATACGCAGTATTTT. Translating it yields CASGPRGADTQYF.

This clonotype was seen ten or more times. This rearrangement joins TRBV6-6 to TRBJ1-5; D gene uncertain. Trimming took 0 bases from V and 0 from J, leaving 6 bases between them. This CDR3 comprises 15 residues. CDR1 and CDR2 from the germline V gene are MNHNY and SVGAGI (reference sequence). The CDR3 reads CASSYSIFSNQPQHF. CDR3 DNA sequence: TGTGCCAGCAGTTACTCGATTTTTAGCAATCAGCCCCAGCATTTT.

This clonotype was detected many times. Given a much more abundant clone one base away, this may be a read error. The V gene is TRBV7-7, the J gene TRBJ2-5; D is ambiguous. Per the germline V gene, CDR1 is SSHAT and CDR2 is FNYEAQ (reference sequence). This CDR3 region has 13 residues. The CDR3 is CASSPGQYNEQYF. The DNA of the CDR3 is TGTGCTAGCAGCCCCGGGCAGTACAATGAGCAGTACTTC.

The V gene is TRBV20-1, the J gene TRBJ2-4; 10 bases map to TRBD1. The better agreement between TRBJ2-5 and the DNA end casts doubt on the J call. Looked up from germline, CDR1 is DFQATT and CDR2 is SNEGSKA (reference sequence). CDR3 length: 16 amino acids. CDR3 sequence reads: CSARDWDRGGQETQYF. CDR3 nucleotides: TGCAGTGCTAGAGATTGGGACAGGGGAGGTCAAGAGACCCAGTACTTC.

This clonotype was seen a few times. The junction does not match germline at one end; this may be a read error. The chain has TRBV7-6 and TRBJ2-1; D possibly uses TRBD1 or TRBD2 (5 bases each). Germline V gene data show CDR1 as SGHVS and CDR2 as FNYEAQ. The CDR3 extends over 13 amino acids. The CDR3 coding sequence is TGTGCTAGCAGCTTAGGATACGGGGACGAGCAGTTCTTC. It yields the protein CASSLGYGDEQFF.

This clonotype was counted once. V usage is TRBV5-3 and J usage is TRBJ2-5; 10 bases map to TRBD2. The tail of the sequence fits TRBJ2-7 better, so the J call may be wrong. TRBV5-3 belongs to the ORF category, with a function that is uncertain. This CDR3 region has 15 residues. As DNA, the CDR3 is TGTGCCAGCAGCGATCCCGGGACTAGCGTCTACGAGCAGTACTTC. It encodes CASSDPGTSVYEQYF.

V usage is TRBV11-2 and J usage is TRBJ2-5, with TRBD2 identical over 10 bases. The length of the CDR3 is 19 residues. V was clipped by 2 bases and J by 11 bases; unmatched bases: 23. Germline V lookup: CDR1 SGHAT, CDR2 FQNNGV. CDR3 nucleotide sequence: TGTGCCAGCAGCTTATACCGACTAGCGGGCTCATCGGAAGCAGGGGAGCAGTACTTC. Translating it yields CASSLYRLAGSSEAGEQYF.

DNA for the CDR3: TGTGCCAGCAGTTTATTCCCCTACAATGAGCAGTTCTTC. Translating gives CASSLFPYNEQFF. The V call is TRBV28, the J call TRBJ2-5; no definite D call. The J call is uncertain, as TRBJ2-1 better fits the DNA end. The CDR3 covers 13 residues. Per the germline V gene, CDR1 is MDHEN and CDR2 is SYDVKM.

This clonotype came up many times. The CDR3 sequence is CASSLKGGPFEQFF. CDR3 sequence (DNA): TGTGCCAGCAGTTTAAAGGGGGGGCCGTTCGAGCAGTTCTTC. This chain connects TRBV28 to TRBJ2-1; tentative D call: TRBD2 (7 bases). V lost 2 bases, J lost 10 bases, and 15 bases lay in between. The CDR3 has 14 amino acids. Germline lookup yields CDR1 MDHEN and CDR2 SYDVKM.

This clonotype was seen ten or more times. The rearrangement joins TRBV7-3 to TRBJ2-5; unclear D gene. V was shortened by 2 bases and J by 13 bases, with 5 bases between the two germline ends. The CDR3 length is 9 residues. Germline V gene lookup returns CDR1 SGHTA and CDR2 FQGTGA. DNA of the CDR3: TGTGCCAGCAGCTTAGGTCCGTACTTC. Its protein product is CASSLGPYF.

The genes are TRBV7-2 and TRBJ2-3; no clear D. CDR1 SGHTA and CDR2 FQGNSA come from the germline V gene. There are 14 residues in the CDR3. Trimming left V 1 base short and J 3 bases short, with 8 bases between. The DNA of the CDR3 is TGTGCCAGCAGCTTAGTAACTAAAACAGATACGCAGTATTTT. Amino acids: CASSLVTKTDTQYF.

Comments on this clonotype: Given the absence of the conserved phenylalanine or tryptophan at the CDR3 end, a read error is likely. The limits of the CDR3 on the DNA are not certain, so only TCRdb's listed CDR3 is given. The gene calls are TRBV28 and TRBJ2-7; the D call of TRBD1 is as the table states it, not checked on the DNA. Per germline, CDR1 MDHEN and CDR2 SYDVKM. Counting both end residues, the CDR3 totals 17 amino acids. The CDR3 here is CASSIRTGVYSPLHFGN.

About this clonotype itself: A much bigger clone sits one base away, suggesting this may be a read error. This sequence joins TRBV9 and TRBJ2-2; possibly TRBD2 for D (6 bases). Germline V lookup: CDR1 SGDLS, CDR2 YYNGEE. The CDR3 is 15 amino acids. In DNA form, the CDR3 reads TGTGCCAGCAGTCCCCCCACCGTAGCCACCGGGGAGGTGTTTTTT. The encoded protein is CASSPPTVATGEVFF.